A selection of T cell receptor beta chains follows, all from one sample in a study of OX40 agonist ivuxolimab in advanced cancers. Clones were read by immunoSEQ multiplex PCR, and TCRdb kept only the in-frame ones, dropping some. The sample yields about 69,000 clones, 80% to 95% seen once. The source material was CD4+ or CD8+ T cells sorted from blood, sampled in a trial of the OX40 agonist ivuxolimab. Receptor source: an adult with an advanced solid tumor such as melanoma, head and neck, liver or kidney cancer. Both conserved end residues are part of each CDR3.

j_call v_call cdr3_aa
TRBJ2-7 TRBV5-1 CASSRDWSYEQYF
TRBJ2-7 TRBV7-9 CASSSTGRSIYEQYF
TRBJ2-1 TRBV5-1 CASSFLAGGNNEQFF
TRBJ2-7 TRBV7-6 CASSFGGGALTYEQYF
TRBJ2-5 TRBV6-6 CASRSGETQYF
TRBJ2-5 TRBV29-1 CSVSWSGPPRETQYF
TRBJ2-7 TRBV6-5 CASRGRVNEQYF
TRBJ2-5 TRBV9 CASSADRVTTQYF
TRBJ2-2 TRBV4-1 CASSQGTSGMLLVAGELFF
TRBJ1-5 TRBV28 CASSTLVVSYNQPQHF
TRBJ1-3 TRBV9 CASSVLGQGNTIYF
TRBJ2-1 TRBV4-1 CASSLREVGAYNEQFF
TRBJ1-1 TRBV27 CASSLYVGASRSGAFF
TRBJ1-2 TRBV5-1 CASSPSQGAIGYTF
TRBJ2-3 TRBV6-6 CASSYSDTQYF
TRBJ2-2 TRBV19 CASTLGTAANTGELFF
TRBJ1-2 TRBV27 CASSSRGRDNYYGYTF
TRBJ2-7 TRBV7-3 CASSLGTADSYEQYF
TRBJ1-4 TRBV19 CASSILRGINEKLFF
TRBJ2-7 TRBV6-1 CASSGVHPQSEQYF
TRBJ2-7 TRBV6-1 CASSPGTIGYEQYF
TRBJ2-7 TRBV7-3 CASSPTGSYEQYF